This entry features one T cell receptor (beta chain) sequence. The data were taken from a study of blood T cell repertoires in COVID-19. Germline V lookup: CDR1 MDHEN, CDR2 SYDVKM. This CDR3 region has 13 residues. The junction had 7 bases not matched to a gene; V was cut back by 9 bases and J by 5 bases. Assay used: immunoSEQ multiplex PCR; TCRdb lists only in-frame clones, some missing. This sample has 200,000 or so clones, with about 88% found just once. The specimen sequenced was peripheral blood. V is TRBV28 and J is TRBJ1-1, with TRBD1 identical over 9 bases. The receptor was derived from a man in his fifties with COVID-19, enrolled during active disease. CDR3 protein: CASSDRGKTEAFF. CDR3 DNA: TGTGCCAGTTCCGACAGGGGGAAAACTGAAGCTTTCTTT.